This is a list of T cell receptor beta chains from one sample in a study of blood T cell repertoires in COVID-19. This table comes from immunoSEQ multiplex PCR, and its TCRdb copy is limited to in-frame clones, with some not included. Of 150,000 to 200,000 clones in the sample, 84% are singletons; the top ten hold roughly 13%. The specimen sequenced was peripheral blood. The origin of the receptors is a man between 18 and 29 years old with active or convalescent COVID-19. The CDR3 runs from the conserved cysteine through the conserved F or W. Each record gives: J gene, V gene, clone size, CDR3 length, D gene, CDR3 DNA, CDR3 protein. The D gene is left open where the match is weak. Size is omitted from some rows. Given values are once, few, many or a class for expanded clones.

>TRBJ1-2|TRBV6-2/TRBV6-3|NA|15|NA
TGTGCCAGCAGTTACAGGTTCGGCGGGAACTATGGCTACACCTTC
CASSYRFGGNYGYTF
>TRBJ1-1|TRBV4-3|NA|13|NA
TGCGCCAGCAGCCAAGAGGGGCTCACTGAAGCTTTCTTT
CASSQEGLTEAFF
>TRBJ2-5|TRBV6-5|NA|14|NA
TGTGCCATCGCGGGGCGGGATCGCAAAGAGACCCAGTACTTC
CAIAGRDRKETQYF
>TRBJ2-7|TRBV5-6|NA|15|TRBD2
TGTGCCAGCAGCTCCTTAGCGGGGGGGCAATACGAGCAGTACTTC
CASSSLAGGQYEQYF
>TRBJ2-3|TRBV24-1|NA|13|NA
TGTGCCACCGCAGTGTCCGGCACAGATACGCAGTATTTT
CATAVSGTDTQYF
>TRBJ2-7|TRBV27|NA|14|TRBD2
TGTGCCAGCAGTTTCGGCCCGGGAGGCTACGAGCAGTACTTC
CASSFGPGGYEQYF
>TRBJ1-1|TRBV3-1/TRBV3-2|NA|12|TRBD1
TGTGCCAGCAGCCAGCAGGGGGCTGAAGCTTTCTTT
CASSQQGAEAFF
>TRBJ2-7|TRBV4-2|NA|16|TRBD2
TGTGCCAGCAGCCAATTTAAGACCATGACTAGCGGAGAGCAGTACTTC
CASSQFKTMTSGEQYF
>TRBJ1-2|TRBV6-5|NA|15|NA
TGTGCCAGCAGTTACCGAAAATCAGGGGCAGATGGCTACACCTTC
CASSYRKSGADGYTF
>TRBJ1-5|TRBV19|NA|16|NA
TGTGCCAGTAGTATCGGGGTTCGTCTAGTACATCAGCCCCAGCATTTT
CASSIGVRLVHQPQHF
>TRBJ1-2|TRBV27|NA|15|TRBD1
TGTGCCAGCAGTTTATATGGGACAGGAGTCTATGGCTACACCTTC
CASSLYGTGVYGYTF
>TRBJ2-1|TRBV6-1|NA|17|TRBD2
TGTGCCAGCAGTGAATACCGGGGGACTAGCGGGTACAATGAGCAGTTCTTC
CASSEYRGTSGYNEQFF
>TRBJ2-7|TRBV28|NA|14|NA
TGTGCCAGCAGTTTAATCGGGAGCACCTACGAGCAGTACTTC
CASSLIGSTYEQYF
>TRBJ2-1|TRBV7-9|NA|18|TRBD2
TGTGCCAGCAGCTCCTTAGCGGGAGGGGCCCCACTCTACAATGAGCAGTTCTTC
CASSSLAGGAPLYNEQFF
>TRBJ2-2|TRBV3-1/TRBV3-2|NA|14|TRBD1
TGTGCCAGCAGCCATAGGGGGCGCACCGGGGAGCTGTTTTTT
CASSHRGRTGELFF
>TRBJ2-1|TRBV3-1/TRBV3-2|NA|16|TRBD2
TGTGCCAGCAGCCAAGATTCTAGCGGACCCTACAATGAGCAGTTCTTC
CASSQDSSGPYNEQFF
>TRBJ1-2|TRBV29-1|NA|17|TRBD1
TGCAGCGCGGTATCCCCATCGACAGGGCTCCGCTCCAATGGCTACACCTTC
CSAVSPSTGLRSNGYTF
>TRBJ2-7|TRBV10-3|NA|17|TRBD2
TGTGCCATCAGTGAGTCGGTGACTAGCGGGAGAAGAAACGAGCAGTACTTC
CAISESVTSGRRNEQYF
>TRBJ2-5|TRBV3-1/TRBV3-2|NA|11|NA
TGTGCCAGCAGCCAGATCCGGGCCCAGTACTTC
CASSQIRAQYF
>TRBJ2-7|TRBV5-1|many|15|TRBD1
TGCGCCAGCTCCGACTCCCATGGAACAGGGGGCGAGCAGTACTTC
CASSDSHGTGGEQYF
>TRBJ2-1|TRBV2|NA|15|NA
TGTGCCAGCAGTGATATTGAAAACTCGGGGAATGAGCAGTTCTTC
CASSDIENSGNEQFF
>TRBJ1-1|TRBV30|NA|12|TRBD1
TGTGCCTGCCAGGGGGCTGACACTGAAGCTTTCTTT
CACQGADTEAFF
>TRBJ2-1|TRBV4-2|NA|19|TRBD2
TGTGCCAGCAGCCGACAGCCCCTAGCGGGGGCCGGGGCCGGGGATGAGCAGTTCTTC
CASSRQPLAGAGAGDEQFF
>TRBJ2-7|TRBV6-2/TRBV6-3|NA|16|TRBD2
TGTGCCAGCAGTTACGGACTAGCGGGAGATAAGTACGAGCAGTACTTC
CASSYGLAGDKYEQYF
>TRBJ2-1|TRBV11-2|once|16|TRBD2
TGTGCCAGCAGTTATGAGCTAGCGGGAGGTTCCAATGAGCAGTTCTTC
CASSYELAGGSNEQFF
>TRBJ1-5|TRBV24-1|once|16|NA
TGTGCCACCAGTGATACCCGGGGGGGGAACAATCAGCCCCAGCATTTT
CATSDTRGGNNQPQHF
>TRBJ2-7|TRBV2|NA|12|NA
TGTGCCAGCAGTGAACTCAGCTACGAGCAGTACTTC
CASSELSYEQYF
>TRBJ1-5|TRBV30|NA|14|NA
TGTGCCTGGAGTCAGACAGGTAACAATCAGCCCCAGCATTTT
CAWSQTGNNQPQHF
>TRBJ2-5|TRBV10-3|NA|15|TRBD1
TGTGCCATCAGGGGGGACAGGGGCTTTAAAGAGACCCAGTACTTC
CAIRGDRGFKETQYF
>TRBJ2-1|TRBV9|NA|16|TRBD2
TGTGCCAGCAGCGGCATACTAGCGGGAGGAGGGAATGAGCAGTTCTTC
CASSGILAGGGNEQFF
>TRBJ2-5|TRBV14|once|15|NA
TGTGCCAGCAGCCAAGGAACAGGGCCAAGTGAGACCCAGTACTTC
CASSQGTGPSETQYF
>TRBJ1-4|TRBV7-6|NA|15|NA
TGTGCCAGCAGCTTACGAAGGGAGGGGAATGAAAAACTGTTTTTT
CASSLRREGNEKLFF
>TRBJ2-1|TRBV11-2|few|15|TRBD2
TGTGCCAGCAGTTCCCGGGGCGGGGGGGCAAATGAGCAGTTCTTC
CASSSRGGGANEQFF
>TRBJ2-3|TRBV6-2/TRBV6-3|NA|17|TRBD2
TGTGCCAGCAGTTACTCACTAGCGGGAGGGCCGACAGATACGCAGTATTTT
CASSYSLAGGPTDTQYF
>TRBJ1-3|TRBV6-1|NA|12|NA
TGTGCCAGCAGTAGCAAGGGAGACACCATATATTTT
CASSSKGDTIYF
>TRBJ1-1|TRBV3-1/TRBV3-2|NA|14|NA
TGTGCCAGCAGCCAGCTGGACAGGAACACTGAAGCTTTCTTT
CASSQLDRNTEAFF
>TRBJ2-5|TRBV4-2|NA|14|NA
TGTGCCAGCAGCCAAGGTGATAAGGAGAAGACCCAGTACTTC
CASSQGDKEKTQYF
>TRBJ2-1|TRBV6-2/TRBV6-3|NA|15|NA
TGTGCCAGCAGTTACAGGGGGGGGCCGACCGATGAGCAGTTCTTC
CASSYRGGPTDEQFF
>TRBJ2-7|TRBV10-1|NA|14|TRBD1
TGCGCCAGCAGTGACCAGACAGGGTTTAACGAGCAGTACTTC
CASSDQTGFNEQYF
>TRBJ2-1|TRBV7-2|NA|14|NA
TGTGCCAGCAGCTCCGCGGGAAGCTACAATGAGCAGTTCTTC
CASSSAGSYNEQFF
>TRBJ1-5|TRBV19|NA|14|NA
TGTGCCAGTAGTATACAGGATAGCAATCAGCCCCAGCATTTT
CASSIQDSNQPQHF
>TRBJ2-5|TRBV6-5|NA|14|TRBD1
TGTGCCAGCAACTCCAGGGGGCGTCAAGAGACCCAGTACTTC
CASNSRGRQETQYF
>TRBJ2-2|TRBV19|NA|16|NA
TGTGCCAGTAGTATTGTGGGGGCCCTCAACACCGGGGAGCTGTTTTTT
CASSIVGALNTGELFF
>TRBJ1-4|TRBV5-1|NA|15|NA
TGCGCCAGCAGCTCCCTTGGTGGAGTTAATGAAAAACTGTTTTTT
CASSSLGGVNEKLFF
>TRBJ1-2|TRBV5-1|NA|16|TRBD1
TGCGCCAGCAGCCCCCGACAGGGACCAGCTAACTATGGCTACACCTTC
CASSPRQGPANYGYTF
>TRBJ2-1|TRBV11-3|NA|15|NA
TGTGCCAGCAGCTACCAGGGTTCTCGTTACAATGAGCAGTTCTTC
CASSYQGSRYNEQFF
>TRBJ2-7|TRBV11-3|NA|13|NA
TGTGCCAGCAGCTTCATCACGGGATACGAGCAGTACTTC
CASSFITGYEQYF
>TRBJ1-1|TRBV19|NA|14|NA
TGTGCCAGTAGTTTGTCAGGGGTGAACACTGAAGCTTTCTTT
CASSLSGVNTEAFF
>TRBJ1-1|TRBV6-5|NA|13|NA
TGTGCCAGCAGTTCTATTATGAACACTGAAGCTTTCTTT
CASSSIMNTEAFF
>TRBJ2-1|TRBV6-6|NA|16|TRBD1
TGTGCCAGCAGTTACTCGAGGGGACAGGGCTACAATGAGCAGTTCTTC
CASSYSRGQGYNEQFF